This is a list of T cell receptor beta chains from one sample in a study of immune evolution from preneoplasia to lung adenocarcinoma. Sequencing was performed with immunoSEQ multiplex PCR; in TCRdb, only in-frame clones are kept and a portion is missing. The sample holds 6,000 to 8,000 clones; over 80% are singletons and the top ten take 2.5% to 3%. Sample: FFPE lung adenocarcinoma in situ tissue. The receptors were sampled from a donor of 70 years or more with lung adenocarcinoma. Both conserved end residues are part of each CDR3. Fields, in order: V gene, CDR3 protein.

TRBV29-1 | CSVDIPPTGYTF
TRBV29-1 | CSVGLDRGDQPQHF
TRBV5-1 | CASSLASGQINTEAFF
TRBV27 | CASSLTGGGQETQYF
TRBV29-1 | CSVEDLPLRGTEAFF
TRBV5-4 | CASSLTSGSDETQYF
TRBV9 | CASAIAGGPRAGELFF
TRBV11-1 | CASSWGTGGAGEQYF
TRBV7-8 | CASSIIPGGAGPLETQYF
TRBV5-4 | CASSLAGAGQETQYF
TRBV18 | CASSPGSALSVNNEQFF
TRBV2 | CASNQGTYEQYF
TRBV9 | CASSVEGNSGNTIYF
TRBV11-3 | CASSGSGSHTDTQYF
TRBV7-9 | CASSYPGQGNEQFF
TRBV19 | CASSIEGITNQPQHF
TRBV2 | CASKSMDRPNNEQFF
TRBV5-6 | CASSRDRYNEQFF
TRBV7-2 | CASSFGGGGTETQYF
TRBV13 | CASSLHGDQPQHF
TRBV6-6 | CASSYSSEKLFF
TRBV6-5 | CASSLPGQGGEQYF
TRBV5-1 | CASRRDNQETQYF
TRBV5-1 | CASSLGTGGPYGYTF
TRBV27 | CASSLGANNEQFF
TRBV21-1 | CASSPGQGAFF
TRBV2 | CASSSPGTESNEQFF
TRBV19 | CASSITRGQPQHF
TRBV6-1 | CASSEGLVNEQFF
TRBV6-1 | CASSLTGTAYEQYF
TRBV5-6 | CASSSTGVGTGELFF
TRBV20-1 | CSARSDTQYF
TRBV18 | CASSPPWDNGLKGYTF
TRBV29-1 | CSAWTGGETTEAFF
TRBV15 | CATSTSGLVITDTQYF
TRBV6-1 | CASSDGQRIKPQHF
TRBV6-1 | CAGGQSNEQFF
TRBV19 | CASSIVGRATGELFF
TRBV11-1 | CASSLNGLAGAKNIQYF
TRBV6-1 | CASSHGGYTF
TRBV7-8 | CASSAGSYNEQFF
TRBV5-1 | CASSVDTYTEAFF
TRBV29-1 | CSVEGQGSNYGYTF
TRBV5-4 | CASSGTLNTGELFF
TRBV11-2 | CASSFPGQGLDEQYF
TRBV5-6 | CASSSSDRSSGNTIYF
TRBV6-5 | CASSTRALSGNTIYF
TRBV6-6 | CASSYSNSEDTQYF
TRBV21-1 | CASSKGTSGRPETQYF
TRBV7-2 | CASSLDRAGAGELFF
TRBV18 | CASSFGKNYGYTF
TRBV29-1 | CSVVLGRREQFF
TRBV6-5 | CASSYTNRGYEQYF
TRBV11-1 | CASSSGTGGNSPLHF
TRBV5-6 | CASSLVGDKAFF
TRBV28 | CASTSSGRRYEQYF
TRBV11-2 | CASRLGTGLSGELFF